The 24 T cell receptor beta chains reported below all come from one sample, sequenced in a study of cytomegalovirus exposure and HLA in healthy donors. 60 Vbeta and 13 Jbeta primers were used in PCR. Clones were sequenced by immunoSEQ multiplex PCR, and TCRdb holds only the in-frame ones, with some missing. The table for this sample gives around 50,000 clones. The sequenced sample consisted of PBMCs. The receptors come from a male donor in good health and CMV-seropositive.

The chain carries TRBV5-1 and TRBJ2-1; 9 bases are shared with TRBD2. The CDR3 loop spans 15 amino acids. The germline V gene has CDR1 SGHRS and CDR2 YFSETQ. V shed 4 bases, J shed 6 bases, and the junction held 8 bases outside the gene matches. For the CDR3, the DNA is TGCGCCAGCAGCATAGGGACTAGCTCCCTCAATGAGCAGTTCTTC. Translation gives CASSIGTSSLNEQFF.

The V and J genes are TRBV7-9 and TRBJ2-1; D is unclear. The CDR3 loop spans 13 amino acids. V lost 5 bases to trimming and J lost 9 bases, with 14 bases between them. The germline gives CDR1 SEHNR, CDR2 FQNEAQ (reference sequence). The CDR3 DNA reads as TGTGCCAGCAGCCCCTGGGCTCCGTTTGAGCAGTTCTTC. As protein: CASSPWAPFEQFF.

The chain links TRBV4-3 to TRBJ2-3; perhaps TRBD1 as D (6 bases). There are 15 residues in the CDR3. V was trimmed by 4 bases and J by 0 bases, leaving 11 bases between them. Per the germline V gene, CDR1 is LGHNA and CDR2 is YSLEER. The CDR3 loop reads CASSPRTVSTDTQYF. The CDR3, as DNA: TGCGCCAGCAGCCCCCGGACAGTTAGCACAGATACGCAGTATTTT.

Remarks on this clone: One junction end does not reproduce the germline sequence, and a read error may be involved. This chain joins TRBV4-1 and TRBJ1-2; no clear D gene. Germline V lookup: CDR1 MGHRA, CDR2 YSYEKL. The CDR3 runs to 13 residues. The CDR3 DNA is TGCGCCAGCAGCCAAGACCCAGGCTATGGCCACACCTTC. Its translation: CASSQDPGYGHTF.

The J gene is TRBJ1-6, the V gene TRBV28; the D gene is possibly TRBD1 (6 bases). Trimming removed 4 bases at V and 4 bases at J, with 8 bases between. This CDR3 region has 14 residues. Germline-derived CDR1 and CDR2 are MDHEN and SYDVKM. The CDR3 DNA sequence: TGTGCCAGCAGTTCAGGACAGTATAATTCACCCCTCCACTTT. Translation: CASSSGQYNSPLHF.

The CDR3 sequence is CASSLPQGIQETQYF. In DNA, the CDR3 is TGTGCCAGCAGCTTACCACAGGGGATCCAAGAGACCCAGTACTTC. The V call is TRBV11-2, the J call TRBJ2-5; TRBD1 agrees at 7 bases. V shed 2 bases, J shed 1 base, and the junction held 4 bases outside the gene matches. The germline CDR1 and CDR2 sequences are SGHAT and FQNNGV. The CDR3 has 15 residues. The full variable domain, with the rest looked up from reference TRBV11-2 and TRBJ2-5, is EAGVAQSPRYKIIEKRQSVAFWCNPISGHATLYWYQQILGQGPKLLIQFQNNGVVDDSQLPKDRFSAERLKGVDSTLKIQPAKLEDSAVYLCASSLPQGIQETQYFGPGTRLLVL.

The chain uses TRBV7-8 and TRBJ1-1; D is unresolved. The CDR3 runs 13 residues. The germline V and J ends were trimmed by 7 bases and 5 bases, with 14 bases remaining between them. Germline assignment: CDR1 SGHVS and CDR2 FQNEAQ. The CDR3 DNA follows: TGTGCCAGCACCCTACGGTTTGAGACTGAAGCTTTCTTT. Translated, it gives CASTLRFETEAFF.

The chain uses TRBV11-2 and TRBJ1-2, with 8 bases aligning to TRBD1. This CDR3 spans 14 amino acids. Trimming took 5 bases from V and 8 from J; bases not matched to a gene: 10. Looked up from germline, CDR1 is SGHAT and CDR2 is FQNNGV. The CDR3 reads CASSPGAGGFGYTF. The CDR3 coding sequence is TGTGCCAGCAGCCCCGGGGCAGGGGGCTTCGGCTACACCTTC.

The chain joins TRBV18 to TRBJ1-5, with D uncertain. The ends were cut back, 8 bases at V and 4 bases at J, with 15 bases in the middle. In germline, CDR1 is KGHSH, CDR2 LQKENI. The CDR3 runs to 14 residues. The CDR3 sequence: CASTGGSVNQPQHF. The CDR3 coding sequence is TGTGCCAGCACGGGCGGGTCGGTAAATCAGCCCCAGCATTTT.

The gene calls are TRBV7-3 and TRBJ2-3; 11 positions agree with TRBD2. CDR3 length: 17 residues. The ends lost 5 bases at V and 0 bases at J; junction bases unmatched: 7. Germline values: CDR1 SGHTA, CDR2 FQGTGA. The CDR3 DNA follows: TGTGCCAGCAGCCTGGAGACTAGCGGGGTGAGCACAGATACGCAGTATTTT. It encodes CASSLETSGVSTDTQYF.

DNA for the CDR3: TGTGCCAGTAGTCCATTATCCGGGGGGACCTACGAGCAGTACTTC. Its translation: CASSPLSGGTYEQYF. The chain is built from TRBV19 and TRBJ2-7; TRBD2 aligns across 7 bases. Germline CDR1 LNHDA, CDR2 SQIVND (reference sequence). Trimming removed 5 bases from V and 2 bases from J; junction bases left unmatched: 9. There are 15 residues in the CDR3.

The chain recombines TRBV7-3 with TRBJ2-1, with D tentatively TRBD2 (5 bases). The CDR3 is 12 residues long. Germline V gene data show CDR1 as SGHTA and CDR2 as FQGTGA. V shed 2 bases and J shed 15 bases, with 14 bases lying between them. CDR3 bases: TGTGCCAGCAGCTTAGCCGGGGAGTTGCTGTTCTTC. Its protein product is CASSLAGELLFF.

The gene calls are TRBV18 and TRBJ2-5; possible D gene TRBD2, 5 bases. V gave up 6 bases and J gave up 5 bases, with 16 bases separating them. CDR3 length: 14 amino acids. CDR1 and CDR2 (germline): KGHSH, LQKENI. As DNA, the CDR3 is TGTGCCAGCTCCCGTAAGGCGGGTCGGGAGACCCAGTACTTC. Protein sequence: CASSRKAGRETQYF.

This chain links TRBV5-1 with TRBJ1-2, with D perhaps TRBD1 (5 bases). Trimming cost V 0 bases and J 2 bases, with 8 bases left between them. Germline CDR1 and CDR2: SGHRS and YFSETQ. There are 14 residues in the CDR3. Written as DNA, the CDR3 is TGCGCCAGCAGCTTGGGCAGGGTAAACTATGGCTACACCTTC. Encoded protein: CASSLGRVNYGYTF.

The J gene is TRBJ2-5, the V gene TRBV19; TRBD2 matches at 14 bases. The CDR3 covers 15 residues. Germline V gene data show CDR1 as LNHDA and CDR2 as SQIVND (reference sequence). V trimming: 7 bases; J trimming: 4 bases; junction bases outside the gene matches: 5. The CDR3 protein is CASNRLAGGPETQYF. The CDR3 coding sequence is TGTGCCAGTAACCGACTAGCGGGGGGGCCAGAGACCCAGTACTTC.

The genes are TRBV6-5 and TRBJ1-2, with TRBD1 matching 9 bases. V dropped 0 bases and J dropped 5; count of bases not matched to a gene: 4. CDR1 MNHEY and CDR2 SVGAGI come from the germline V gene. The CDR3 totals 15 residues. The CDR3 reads CASSYSGGQGYGYTF. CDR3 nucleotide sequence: TGTGCCAGCAGTTACTCTGGGGGACAGGGATATGGCTACACCTTC.

CDR3: CASSGNNILTSYSNQPQHF. The DNA for the CDR3 is TGTGCCAGCAGCGGAAATAATATATTGACATCATACAGCAATCAGCCCCAGCATTTT. The genes are TRBV28 and TRBJ1-5, with no clear D. CDR1 is MDHEN, CDR2 SYDVKM, per germline. The CDR3 has 19 residues. Trimming stripped 6 bases from V and 1 base from J, with 25 bases between. Supplemented by reference TRBV28 and TRBJ1-5, the full variable domain reads DVKVTQSSRYLVKRTGEKVFLECVQDMDHENMFWYRQDPGLGLRLIYFSYDVKMKEKGDIPEGYSVSREKKERFSLILESASTNQTSMYLCASSGNNILTSYSNQPQHFGDGTRLSIL.

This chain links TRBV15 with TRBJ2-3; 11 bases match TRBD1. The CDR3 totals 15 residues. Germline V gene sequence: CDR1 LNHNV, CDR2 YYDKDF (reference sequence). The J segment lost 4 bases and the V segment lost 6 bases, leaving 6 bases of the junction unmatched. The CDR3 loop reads CATRVGQGASDTQYF. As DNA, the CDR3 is TGTGCCACCAGAGTCGGACAGGGGGCTTCAGATACGCAGTATTTT.

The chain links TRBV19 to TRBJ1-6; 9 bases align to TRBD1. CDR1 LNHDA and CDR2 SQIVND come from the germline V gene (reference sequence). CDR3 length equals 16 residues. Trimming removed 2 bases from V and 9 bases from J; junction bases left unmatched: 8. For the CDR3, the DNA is TGTGCCAGTAGTATAACAGGGGGCCTGGTAGCTTCACCCCTCCACTTT. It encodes CASSITGGLVASPLHF.

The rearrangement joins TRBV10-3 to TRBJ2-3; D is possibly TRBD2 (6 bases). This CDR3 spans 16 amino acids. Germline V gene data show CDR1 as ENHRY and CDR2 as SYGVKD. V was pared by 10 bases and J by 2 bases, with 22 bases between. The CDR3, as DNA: TGTGCCACCTCGGAGGATTTTTGGGGGGACACAGATACGCAGTATTTT. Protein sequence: CATSEDFWGDTDTQYF.

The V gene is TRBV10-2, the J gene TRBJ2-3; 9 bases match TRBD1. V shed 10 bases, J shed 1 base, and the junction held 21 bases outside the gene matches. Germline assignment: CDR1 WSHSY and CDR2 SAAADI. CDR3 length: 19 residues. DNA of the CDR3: TGCGCCATGCGTCGCCTGACAGGGGGTGTGCCCGCATGCACAGATACGCAGTATTTT. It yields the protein CAMRRLTGGVPACTDTQYF.

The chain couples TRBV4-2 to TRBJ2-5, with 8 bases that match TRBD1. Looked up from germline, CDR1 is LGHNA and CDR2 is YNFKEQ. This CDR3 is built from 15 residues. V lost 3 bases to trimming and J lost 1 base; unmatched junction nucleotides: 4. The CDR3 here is CASSHEDRAQETQYF. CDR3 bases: TGTGCCAGCAGCCATGAGGACAGGGCCCAAGAGACCCAGTACTTC.

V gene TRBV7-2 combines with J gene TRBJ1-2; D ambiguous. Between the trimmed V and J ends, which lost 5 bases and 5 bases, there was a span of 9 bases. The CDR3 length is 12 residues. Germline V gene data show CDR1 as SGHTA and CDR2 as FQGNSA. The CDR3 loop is CASSMRNYGYTF. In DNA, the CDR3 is TGTGCCAGCAGCATGCGGAATTATGGCTACACCTTC.

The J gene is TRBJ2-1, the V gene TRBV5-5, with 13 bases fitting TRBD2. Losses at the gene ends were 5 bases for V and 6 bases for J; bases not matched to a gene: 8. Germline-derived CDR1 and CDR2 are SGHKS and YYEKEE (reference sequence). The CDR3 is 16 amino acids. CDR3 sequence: CASSPTTSGGSNEQFF. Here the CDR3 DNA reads TGTGCCAGCAGTCCGACGACTAGCGGGGGGTCCAATGAGCAGTTCTTC.